This is a list of T cell receptor beta chains from one sample in a study of blood T cell repertoires in COVID-19. The assay was immunoSEQ multiplex PCR, and TCRdb's table has in-frame clones only and misses some. The table lists around 200,000 clones, just under 90% of them singletons, with 0.85% to 0.95% in the top ten. Sequencing was performed on peripheral blood. These receptors were obtained from a woman aged 18 to 35 who had recovered from COVID-19. Each CDR3 is given without its conserved first and last residue. A D gene is named only where the DNA matches it firmly.

J gene: TRBJ1-1; D gene: -; V gene: TRBV5-8; CDR3 protein: ASSLRREWEAF
J gene: TRBJ2-2; D gene: -; V gene: TRBV7-2; CDR3 protein: ASRLARVTGELF
J gene: TRBJ2-1; D gene: -; V gene: TRBV6-2/TRBV6-3; CDR3 protein: ASSYTIGNEQF
J gene: TRBJ1-2; D gene: -; V gene: TRBV4-3; CDR3 protein: ASSQANYGYT
J gene: TRBJ2-3; D gene: -; V gene: TRBV7-8; CDR3 protein: ASSLREDTQY
J gene: TRBJ1-6; D gene: -; V gene: TRBV4-3; CDR3 protein: ASSQELSGANNSPLH
J gene: TRBJ2-2; D gene: -; V gene: TRBV5-1; CDR3 protein: ASSLDSTGELF
J gene: TRBJ2-1; D gene: -; V gene: TRBV9; CDR3 protein: ASSVQAGPNEQF
J gene: TRBJ2-5; D gene: -; V gene: TRBV18; CDR3 protein: ASSPMTGTQETQY
J gene: TRBJ2-3; D gene: -; V gene: TRBV7-3; CDR3 protein: ASSLFPSDTQY
J gene: TRBJ1-2; D gene: TRBD1; V gene: TRBV3-1/TRBV3-2; CDR3 protein: ASSPPGGARGYT
J gene: TRBJ2-2; D gene: TRBD2; V gene: TRBV9; CDR3 protein: ASSPRWLAGGPNTGELF
J gene: TRBJ1-2; D gene: -; V gene: TRBV5-1; CDR3 protein: ASSLQQNYGYT
J gene: TRBJ2-4; D gene: -; V gene: TRBV27; CDR3 protein: ASSTRGPQYGNIQY
J gene: TRBJ1-5; D gene: -; V gene: TRBV6-2/TRBV6-3; CDR3 protein: ASSYRTVSNQPQH
J gene: TRBJ1-6; D gene: -; V gene: TRBV7-2; CDR3 protein: ASSFLSREAPLH
J gene: TRBJ1-5; D gene: -; V gene: TRBV19; CDR3 protein: ATSRRDNNQPQH
J gene: TRBJ1-2; D gene: -; V gene: TRBV6-2/TRBV6-3; CDR3 protein: ASSYGRGNGYT
J gene: TRBJ2-5; D gene: -; V gene: TRBV6-5; CDR3 protein: ASSPEGETQY
J gene: TRBJ1-2; D gene: -; V gene: TRBV7-3; CDR3 protein: ASSLSLGTNVYGYT
J gene: TRBJ1-5; D gene: -; V gene: TRBV7-2; CDR3 protein: ASSLESSRYSNQPQH
J gene: TRBJ2-3; D gene: TRBD2; V gene: TRBV3-1/TRBV3-2; CDR3 protein: ASSQAYGGGGVPDTQY
J gene: TRBJ2-5; D gene: TRBD2; V gene: TRBV24-1; CDR3 protein: ATSDSRTSTLSETQY
J gene: TRBJ2-5; D gene: TRBD2; V gene: TRBV5-1; CDR3 protein: ASSLTSGGAWETQY
J gene: TRBJ1-1; D gene: -; V gene: TRBV7-8; CDR3 protein: ASSLTKDSYTEAF
J gene: TRBJ2-1; D gene: TRBD2; V gene: TRBV5-1; CDR3 protein: ASSLEPTSGGNEQF
J gene: TRBJ2-5; D gene: -; V gene: TRBV28; CDR3 protein: ASSSRTDPYQETQY
J gene: TRBJ2-1; D gene: TRBD2; V gene: TRBV4-1; CDR3 protein: ASTTRLAGGEQF
J gene: TRBJ2-3; D gene: TRBD1; V gene: TRBV6-5; CDR3 protein: ASSYSPGQGSDTQY
J gene: TRBJ1-3; D gene: -; V gene: TRBV30; CDR3 protein: AWSNKGLPISSGNTIY
J gene: TRBJ1-2; D gene: TRBD1; V gene: TRBV19; CDR3 protein: ASNYRTGFFGYT
J gene: TRBJ2-7; D gene: TRBD1; V gene: TRBV9; CDR3 protein: ASSVSGQDSYEQY
J gene: TRBJ1-2; D gene: -; V gene: TRBV6-5; CDR3 protein: ASRNDPAGYGYT
J gene: TRBJ1-2; D gene: -; V gene: TRBV4-2; CDR3 protein: ASSLRDTNYGYT
J gene: TRBJ2-7; D gene: -; V gene: TRBV19; CDR3 protein: ASSLADSSYEQY
J gene: TRBJ2-2; D gene: TRBD2; V gene: TRBV2; CDR3 protein: ASHISGGNTGELF
J gene: TRBJ2-1; D gene: TRBD2; V gene: TRBV5-1; CDR3 protein: ASSLLRRLAGGTEQF
J gene: TRBJ2-4; D gene: TRBD1; V gene: TRBV7-9; CDR3 protein: ASSSLTGVKNIQY
J gene: TRBJ2-2; D gene: -; V gene: TRBV7-3; CDR3 protein: ASSLMRGGELF
J gene: TRBJ2-5; D gene: -; V gene: TRBV7-8; CDR3 protein: ASSLVYAVPETQY
J gene: TRBJ2-5; D gene: -; V gene: TRBV5-5; CDR3 protein: ASSFQQQETQY
J gene: TRBJ2-7; D gene: TRBD1; V gene: TRBV29-1; CDR3 protein: SVEFSGTGVHEQY
J gene: TRBJ2-3; D gene: TRBD2; V gene: TRBV5-4; CDR3 protein: ANGLVTDTQY
J gene: TRBJ1-4; D gene: TRBD1; V gene: TRBV4-3; CDR3 protein: ASSQGTGGREKLF
J gene: TRBJ1-6; D gene: TRBD1; V gene: TRBV6-6; CDR3 protein: ASLTGSPYSPLH
J gene: TRBJ2-3; D gene: TRBD1; V gene: TRBV19; CDR3 protein: ASSDRGVDTQY
J gene: TRBJ1-4; D gene: TRBD1; V gene: TRBV6-2/TRBV6-3; CDR3 protein: ASSSGQGRDEKLF
J gene: TRBJ1-6; D gene: -; V gene: TRBV7-9; CDR3 protein: ASSTWTVRNSPLH
J gene: TRBJ2-2; D gene: TRBD2; V gene: TRBV4-1; CDR3 protein: ASSQSPIPGTSPTGELF
J gene: TRBJ2-5; D gene: -; V gene: TRBV7-9; CDR3 protein: ASSLDGRTQETQY
J gene: TRBJ1-6; D gene: -; V gene: TRBV27; CDR3 protein: ASSTGGAPLH
J gene: TRBJ2-5; D gene: TRBD2; V gene: TRBV6-5; CDR3 protein: ARNSSGKKTQY
J gene: TRBJ2-5; D gene: -; V gene: TRBV7-2; CDR3 protein: ASSLEGTTQETQY
J gene: TRBJ2-5; D gene: -; V gene: TRBV24-1; CDR3 protein: ATSDPMDTRYQETQY
J gene: TRBJ1-2; D gene: TRBD1; V gene: TRBV2; CDR3 protein: ASIPTGPDYNYGYT
J gene: TRBJ2-5; D gene: -; V gene: TRBV7-9; CDR3 protein: ASSVGSGQETQY
J gene: TRBJ1-1; D gene: -; V gene: TRBV2; CDR3 protein: ASRENNMNTEAF
J gene: TRBJ2-2; D gene: -; V gene: TRBV4-3; CDR3 protein: ASSQAGGSNTGELF
J gene: TRBJ1-6; D gene: -; V gene: TRBV10-2; CDR3 protein: ASSESTGINSPLH